This T cell receptor beta chain was identified during a study of beta chain features in type 1 diabetes listed by TCRdb under 2018. At the level of the whole study: Patients and healthy donors did not differ in mean age, gender distribution, total cell number or subset yield. A total of 100 million to 110 million sorted cells were examined across all samples, and a strong correlation was observed between cell number per subset and RNA yield. The study compared the TCRB repertoires of sorted circulating CD4+ T cell subsets in recently diagnosed type 1 diabetes patients with those in matched healthy donors. Whereas all 30 or so donors provided naive and central memory subsets, regulatory and stem cell-like memory subsets were isolated from just 8 patients and roughly eight healthy donors.

Worth noting for this clone: Its specific antigen is unknown. No per-base quality is available; no much larger clone lies one base away.

All of the isolated RNA was reverse transcribed with the High Capacity cDNA Reverse Transcription Kit, so expressed TCRB transcripts were sequenced. Naive, central memory and regulatory T cell samples underwent deep immunoSEQ sequencing, averaging around 3.9 million total reads per sample. Sorted cells were lysed in RLT buffer, and RNA was extracted using DNase-treated RNeasy Micro or Mini kits according to cell number. Each cell subset was processed on its own to prevent cross-contamination, while patient and healthy donor samples were processed together. The immunoSEQ multiplex PCR was used to amplify TCRB sequences from cDNA, generating 87-bp fragments that spanned the CDR3 region. Amplicons were sequenced on the Illumina HiSeq platform. Per the source publication's procedure: Synthetic template baselines were used to correct PCR bias computationally, reads within Hamming distance 2 were collapsed together, and singletons that could not be merged were discarded. Reads were aligned to IMGT to assign V, D and J genes, CDR3 length, and insertions or deletions at six rearrangement sites. Within each subset, clonotype counts were normalized to the number of sorted cells before true diversity and Gini coefficients were calculated with the tcR R package. Repertoire sharing was quantified using the overlap coefficient calculated on TCRB nucleotide sequences. TCRdb holds this immuneACCESS table with in-frame rearrangements only. Some clones are missing; in checked studies, unresolved V genes explain under half, and the rest has no known cause. V and J calls and clone size are copied from that table; D and trimming were computed from the DNA. This sample gives 200,000 to 250,000 clones in total; around 9.9% of them show up just once. 1% to 1.5% of the sample belongs to the ten largest clones.

Inclusive of the bounding cysteine and phenylalanine, the CDR3 is 18 residues long. Kept here is only the CDR3 DNA, which spans 54 bases and is read in frame from base 1. The germline V gene specifies MGHDK as CDR1 and SYGVNS as CDR2. V loses 2 bases at its end and J loses 2 bases; junction bases beyond the gene matches: 13. Each donor gave one peripheral blood draw, averaging approximately 0.12 L, which was collected into heparinised tubes. Using a panel that included CD45RO, CCR7, CD25, CD127, CD95 and CD27, naive, central memory, regulatory and stem cell-like memory CD4+ T cells were sorted on a BD FACSAria II. All sorted populations exceeded 95% purity. PBMCs were isolated right away by Lymphoprep density gradient centrifugation and were stained directly, without culture. So that batch effects would be minimized, each experiment stained and sorted samples in pairs, pairing one healthy donor with one patient.

On the study overall, not on this receptor specifically: Because cDNA rather than genomic DNA was sequenced, highly expressing activated cells could have been over-represented, although no difference in activation and CD3 levels was found between groups. HLA sub-analyses involved small numbers of individuals, so any influence of HLA type on TCRB rearrangement remained unresolved. In all four CD4+ subsets, TCRB CDR3 length was moderately but significantly shorter in type 1 diabetes patients. Shorter templates might be favored by PCR, yet because patient and control samples were amplified and corrected together, any such skew would affect both groups equally. Naive, central memory and regulatory TCRB repertoires appeared more similar among patients than among healthy donors. At VDJ recombination sites, type 1 diabetes patients had fewer insertions and more deleted nucleotides, which implies abnormalities in thymic rearrangement.

The clonotype originates from a man younger than 30 in good health. The chain was built from TRBV25-1 and TRBJ2-5; TRBD2 agrees with 8 junctional bases. The material sequenced was central memory CD4+ T cells from blood. The CDR3 has the sequence CASSEARAASGQQETQYF. The nucleotide sequence reads TGTGCCAGCAGTGAAGCGCGCGCGGCTAGCGGGCAGCAAGAGACCCAGTACTTC.